The clone carrying this T cell receptor (beta chain) ranks as medium-sized. As yet, its antigen is unknown. This specimen belongs to a study of metastatic and nonmetastatic thyroid tumors. Overall study: Where malignant and benign thyroid patients were concerned, repertoires were compared across blood and tumor or nodule tissue. Study observations and caveats: Within blood and tumor, benign nodules reportedly had significantly lower TCR beta diversity than malignant thyroid tumors did.

This CDR3 comprises 13 residues. Germline V gene lookup returns CDR1 DFQATT and CDR2 SNEGSKA (reference sequence). V gave up 7 bases and J gave up 6 bases; unmatched junction bases: 12. Patients had received no treatment of any kind before thyroid surgery. Per the authors' pipeline: The study's classifier, a distant-metastasis tool for papillary thyroid cancer, was built using CDR3 differences across clinicopathological groups. TCRdb re-analyzed the PCR reads through MiXCR. The authors' filters were not applied to this entry. This table has around 20,000 clones, 20% to 25% appearing once. The chain is built from TRBV20-1 and TRBJ2-7; 7 positions agree with TRBD1. This clonotype originated in a female donor with papillary thyroid cancer or a benign thyroid nodule (not recorded which). Some clones in this sample may be carry-over from other donors' samples. Sequenced material: tumor tissue. The CDR3 DNA sequence: TGCAGTGTTGCCAAGGGAAACAGGGGCGAGCAGTACTTC. Protein sequence: CSVAKGNRGEQYF.